This TCR beta chain was captured by sequencing in a study of T cells after posttransplantation cyclophosphamide. General study points: Recipient CMV seropositivity and CMV reactivation strongly tracked TRB clonality. Donor CD8+ memory clones often dominated recipient blood repertoires at later times. Tissue-infiltrating T cells from skin or gut overlapped little with blood T cells.

This CDR3 is built from 16 residues. CDR1 and CDR2 (germline): SGHTA, FQGNSA. Trimming removed 2 bases at V and 0 bases at J, with 12 bases between. This related bone marrow graft donor gave peripheral blood on the day of marrow donation. This clone is medium-sized in the sample. Its specificity is not known. Using immunoSEQ multiplex PCR, the repertoire was profiled, and TCRdb retains in-frame clones only, with some absent. In total the sample includes roughly 24,000 clones, none of them seen once. The material sequenced was PBMCs. This TCR came from a woman aged 55 to 70 in good health, CMV-negative, and a related stem cell transplant donor. The chain couples TRBV7-2 to TRBJ2-3, with a weak D call TRBD2 (6 bases). The CDR3 loop is CASSLRMGGSTDTQYF. The CDR3 bases are TGTGCCAGCAGCTTAAGAATGGGGGGAAGCACAGATACGCAGTATTTT.